Listed below are T cell receptor beta chains from one sample, sequenced in a study of T cell responses to AZD1222 COVID-19 vaccine. The data were produced by immunoSEQ multiplex PCR, yet TCRdb's version contains in-frame clones alone and is incomplete. This sample has roughly 100,000 clones, with approximately 91% found just once. Sequencing was performed on peripheral blood, taken on day 0 of AZD1222 vaccination. These receptors were taken from an adult in good health. The CDR3 runs from the conserved cysteine through the conserved F or W. A D gene is named only where the DNA matches it firmly. Clone size is shown for a subset of rows, as once, few, many or a class of expanded clone.

d_gene,j_gene,abundance,v_gene,CDR3nt,CDR3aa
TRBD1,TRBJ2-3,once,TRBV30,TGTGCCTGGAGAGGACAGGGGGCATCAGATACGCAGTATTTT,CAWRGQGASDTQYF
TRBD1,TRBJ2-7,.,TRBV19,TGTGCCAGTAGCTCAAGCAAAGGACAGGGCTGGGAGCAGTACTTC,CASSSSKGQGWEQYF
TRBD2,TRBJ2-3,.,TRBV10-1,TGCGCCAGCAGTCTGACTAGCGGGGGCATGGATACGCAGTATTTT,CASSLTSGGMDTQYF
TRBD1,TRBJ1-4,.,TRBV3-1/TRBV3-2,TGTGCCAGCAGCTCACAGGGGGAAGTTGAAAAACTGTTTTTT,CASSSQGEVEKLFF
.,TRBJ2-5,once,TRBV12-5,TGTGCTAGTGGTTTGGTACTCGGCGGGTACCAAGAGACCCAGTACTTC,CASGLVLGGYQETQYF
.,TRBJ1-3,.,TRBV2,TGTGCCAGCACCCCGACCGGGTCCTCTGGAAACACCATATATTTT,CASTPTGSSGNTIYF
.,TRBJ1-3,.,TRBV30,TGTGCCTGGAGTGTACCCCCTGGGGCAACCATATATTTT,CAWSVPPGATIYF
.,TRBJ1-5,.,TRBV6-5,TGTGCCAGCAGGCAGGAACCTTATAGCAATCAGCCCCAGCATTTT,CASRQEPYSNQPQHF
.,TRBJ2-3,.,TRBV29-1,TGCAGCGCTGATAACACAGATACGCAGTATTTT,CSADNTDTQYF
.,TRBJ1-3,.,TRBV4-3,TGCGCCAGCAGCCAAGATGCGTCGGCAGGCTCTGGAAACACCATATATTTT,CASSQDASAGSGNTIYF
.,TRBJ2-2,.,TRBV5-1,TGCGCCAGCAGCTTGGGCCCGAACACCGGGGAGCTGTTTTTT,CASSLGPNTGELFF
.,TRBJ2-2,.,TRBV2,TGTGCCAGCGGTAAGGGGACGAACACCGGGGAGCTGTTTTTT,CASGKGTNTGELFF
.,TRBJ1-6,.,TRBV28,TGTGCCAGCAGTTTTCGTTCGAGGGGATATAATTCACCCCTCCACTTT,CASSFRSRGYNSPLHF
.,TRBJ1-1,.,TRBV6-5,TGTGCCAGCAGTTACGGGCCTCGGGTAAACACTGAAGCTTTCTTT,CASSYGPRVNTEAFF
TRBD2,TRBJ2-5,.,TRBV7-9,TGTGCCAGCAGCTTAGCGGGGGGGTCGTACCAAGAGACCCAGTACTTC,CASSLAGGSYQETQYF
.,TRBJ1-5,.,TRBV25-1,TGTGCCAGCAGTGAAGGGAGGGGGAGCAATCAGCCCCAGCATTTT,CASSEGRGSNQPQHF
TRBD2,TRBJ2-5,.,TRBV30,TGTGCCTGGAGTGGCGGTAGCGGGGGGCCCTGGGAGACCCAGTACTTC,CAWSGGSGGPWETQYF
TRBD1,TRBJ2-2,.,TRBV6-4,TGTGCCAGCAGTGATACCGGGACAGGGTCCGTCGGGGAGCTGTTTTTT,CASSDTGTGSVGELFF
.,TRBJ2-7,.,TRBV13,TGTGCCAGCAGCTCCGGACGGAATTACGAGCAGTACTTC,CASSSGRNYEQYF
.,TRBJ2-7,.,TRBV7-2,TGTGCCAGCAGCCAACCCCGGGGAGTGGACGAGCAGTACTTC,CASSQPRGVDEQYF
TRBD1,TRBJ1-1,.,TRBV19,TGTGCCAGTACCCCACTGGACAGGGTCACTGAAGCTTTCTTT,CASTPLDRVTEAFF
TRBD1,TRBJ2-4,.,TRBV11-2,TGTGCCAGCAGCTTAAACGGACAGGGGAACATTCAGTACTTC,CASSLNGQGNIQYF
TRBD1,TRBJ1-1,.,TRBV29-1,TGCAGCGCGCTACAGGGGGCTAACTCGGCTTTCTTT,CSALQGANSAFF
.,TRBJ1-1,.,TRBV18,TGTGCCAGCTCACCGAGAAATCTACAGACAGGTGACACTGAAGCTTTCTTT,CASSPRNLQTGDTEAFF
TRBD1,TRBJ1-4,.,TRBV2,TGTGCCTGCCCAAGGGGGACAGGTAATGAAAAACTGTTTTTT,CACPRGTGNEKLFF
TRBD2,TRBJ2-7,.,TRBV5-1,TGCGCCAGCAGCCTCTGGGGGGGGGACGAGCAGTACTTC,CASSLWGGDEQYF
.,TRBJ2-7,.,TRBV2,TGTGCCAGCAGGACGTTTAAGGTCTCACCCTACGAGCAGTACTTC,CASRTFKVSPYEQYF
.,TRBJ2-2,.,TRBV5-1,TGCGCCAGCAGCTTGGGAAGTGCGAACACCGGGGAGCTGTTTTTT,CASSLGSANTGELFF
TRBD1,TRBJ1-1,once,TRBV19,TGTGCCAGTAGTCCTGGGGGACAGCGGATGAACACTGAAGCTTTCTTT,CASSPGGQRMNTEAFF
TRBD1,TRBJ1-2,.,TRBV6-2/TRBV6-3,TGTGCCAGCAGCCCAGGGGGAAGTGGCTACACCTTC,CASSPGGSGYTF
.,TRBJ2-7,.,TRBV5-6,TGTGCCAGCAGCTTGCGACCCTACTCCTACGAGCAGTACTTC,CASSLRPYSYEQYF
.,TRBJ2-1,.,TRBV7-3,TGTGCCAGCAGCCCATCTCCTCTATTGTCGCACAATGAGCAGTTCTTC,CASSPSPLLSHNEQFF
.,TRBJ2-1,.,TRBV6-4,TGTGCCAGCAGTGACGTAGCGGATAGCTCCTACAATGAGCAGTTCTTC,CASSDVADSSYNEQFF
TRBD2,TRBJ2-3,.,TRBV4-3,TGCGCCAGCAGCCAACGGGACTACAAAGTCAGCACAGATACGCAGTATTTT,CASSQRDYKVSTDTQYF
.,TRBJ2-7,.,TRBV18,TGTGCCAGCTCACCACCGACAGGACACTACGAGCAGTACTTC,CASSPPTGHYEQYF
.,TRBJ2-7,.,TRBV4-3,TGCGCCAGCAGCCAAGAGGCGCTAAGGGGCTACGAGCAGTACTTC,CASSQEALRGYEQYF
TRBD1,TRBJ2-2,.,TRBV7-2,TGTGCCAGCAGCTTAGTATATGGACAGGTCTCCGGACCCGGGGAGCTGTTTTTT,CASSLVYGQVSGPGELFF
TRBD1,TRBJ1-2,.,TRBV27,TGTGCCAGCAGTTTAGCCAGGGGGTATGGCTACACCTTC,CASSLARGYGYTF
.,TRBJ1-1,.,TRBV7-2,TGTGCCAGCAGCCAGACCTCCACGGGGAACACTGAAGCTTTCTTT,CASSQTSTGNTEAFF
.,TRBJ2-1,.,TRBV7-9,TGTGCCAGCAGCTTAGGTAGCACCCTTACGGATGAGCAGTTCTTC,CASSLGSTLTDEQFF
TRBD1,TRBJ1-5,.,TRBV5-5,TGTGCCAGCAGCTTGTTGGGGACAGGGGGGAATCAGCCCCAGCATTTT,CASSLLGTGGNQPQHF
.,TRBJ2-7,.,TRBV5-4,TGTGCCAGCAGTTTACCCCCAGGGGTAGAGCAGTACTTC,CASSLPPGVEQYF